This paragraph reports one T cell receptor (beta chain). The sample belongs to a study of T cell changes during pregnancy in multiple sclerosis. The method was immunoSEQ multiplex PCR; TCRdb's version includes in-frame clones alone and lacks a portion of them. Of approximately 60,000 clones detected, approximately 94% appear once; the ten largest clones hold 3% to 3.5%. Here the sequenced sample was CD8+ T cells from peripheral blood mononuclear cells, taken in the third trimester of pregnancy. The source of this sequence is a female donor with multiple sclerosis, enrolled in a pregnancy study.

As DNA, the CDR3 is TGTGCCAGTACCGCCGGACAGGGGAGGAGGGAGCAGTTCTTC. Translation: CASTAGQGRREQFF. The V gene is TRBV19, the J gene TRBJ2-1; 9 bases match TRBD1. The CDR3 sequence is 14 residues long. Germline CDR1 is LNHDA and CDR2 is SQIVND (reference sequence). The trim removed 7 bases at V and 10 bases at J, leaving 11 bases unmatched. Looking up the rest from reference TRBV19 and TRBJ2-1 gives the full variable domain: DGGITQSPKYLFRKEGQNVTLSCEQNLNHDAMYWYRQDPGQGLRLIYYSQIVNDFQKGDIAEGYSVSREKKESFPLTVTSAQKNPTAFYLCASTAGQGRREQFFGPGTRLTVL.